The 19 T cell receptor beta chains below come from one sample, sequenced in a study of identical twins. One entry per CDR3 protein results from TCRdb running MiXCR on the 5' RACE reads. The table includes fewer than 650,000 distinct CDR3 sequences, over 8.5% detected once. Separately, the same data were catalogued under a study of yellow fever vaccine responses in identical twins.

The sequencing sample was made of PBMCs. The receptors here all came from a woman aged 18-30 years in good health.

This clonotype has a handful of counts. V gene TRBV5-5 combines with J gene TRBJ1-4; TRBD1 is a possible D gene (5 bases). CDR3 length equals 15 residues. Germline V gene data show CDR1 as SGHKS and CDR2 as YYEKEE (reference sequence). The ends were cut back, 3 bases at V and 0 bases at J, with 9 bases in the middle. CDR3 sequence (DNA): TGTGCCAGCAGCTCAGTAGGGGCAACTAATGAAAAACTGTTTTTT. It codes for CASSSVGATNEKLFF. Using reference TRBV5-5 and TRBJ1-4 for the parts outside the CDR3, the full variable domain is DAGVTQSPTHLIKTRGQQVTLRCSPISGHKSVSWYQQVLGQGPQFIFQYYEKEERGRGNFPDRFSARQFPNYSSELNVNALLLGDSALYLCASSSVGATNEKLFFGSGTQLSVL.

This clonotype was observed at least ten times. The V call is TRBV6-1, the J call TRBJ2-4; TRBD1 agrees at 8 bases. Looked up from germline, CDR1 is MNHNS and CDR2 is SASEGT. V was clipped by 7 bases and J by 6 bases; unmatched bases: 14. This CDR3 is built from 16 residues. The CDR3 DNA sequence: TGTGCCAGCACCTGGGGGATAGGAGGACAGGGAAACATTCAGTACTTC. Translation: CASTWGIGGQGNIQYF.

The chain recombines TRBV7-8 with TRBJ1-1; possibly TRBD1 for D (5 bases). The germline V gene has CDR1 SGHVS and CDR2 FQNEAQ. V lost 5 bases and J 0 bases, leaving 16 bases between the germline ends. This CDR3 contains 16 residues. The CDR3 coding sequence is TGTGCCAGCAGCGAACCTCTAGGGGATTTGAACACTGAAGCTTTCTTT. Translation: CASSEPLGDLNTEAFF.

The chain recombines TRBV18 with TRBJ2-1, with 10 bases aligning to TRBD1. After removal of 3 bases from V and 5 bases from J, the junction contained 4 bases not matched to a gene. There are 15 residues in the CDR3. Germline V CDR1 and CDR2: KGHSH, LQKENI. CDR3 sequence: CASSPGQGSNNEQFF. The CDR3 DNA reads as TGTGCCAGCTCACCGGGACAGGGGAGCAACAATGAGCAGTTCTTC.

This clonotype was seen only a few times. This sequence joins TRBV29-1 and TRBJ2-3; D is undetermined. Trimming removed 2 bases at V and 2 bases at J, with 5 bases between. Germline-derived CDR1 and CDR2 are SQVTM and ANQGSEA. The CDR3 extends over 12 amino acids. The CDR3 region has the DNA TGCAGCGTTGAAAGGTACACAGATACGCAGTATTTT. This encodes CSVERYTDTQYF.

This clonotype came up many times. The CDR3 reads CSAADRGLSYEQYF. The DNA for the CDR3 is TGCAGTGCTGCCGACAGGGGACTCTCCTACGAGCAGTACTTC. This chain joins TRBV20-1 and TRBJ2-7; TRBD1 agrees at 8 bases. CDR1 is DFQATT and CDR2 is SNEGSKA in the germline V gene (reference sequence). This CDR3 contains 14 residues. V gave up 5 bases and J gave up 0 bases; unmatched junction bases: 6.

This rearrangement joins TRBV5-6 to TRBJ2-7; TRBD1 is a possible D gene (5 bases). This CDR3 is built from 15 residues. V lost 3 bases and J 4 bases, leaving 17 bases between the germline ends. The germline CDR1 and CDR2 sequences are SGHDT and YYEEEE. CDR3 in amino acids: CASSSIPLQVYEQYF. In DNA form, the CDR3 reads TGTGCCAGCAGCTCGATACCATTACAGGTATACGAGCAGTACTTC.

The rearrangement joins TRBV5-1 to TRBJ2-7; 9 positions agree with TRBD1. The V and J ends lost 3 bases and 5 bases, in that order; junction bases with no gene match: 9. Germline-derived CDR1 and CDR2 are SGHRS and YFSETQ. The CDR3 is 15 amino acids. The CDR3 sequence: CASSYKGQGAHEQYF. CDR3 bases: TGCGCCAGCAGCTACAAGGGACAGGGTGCCCACGAGCAGTACTTC.

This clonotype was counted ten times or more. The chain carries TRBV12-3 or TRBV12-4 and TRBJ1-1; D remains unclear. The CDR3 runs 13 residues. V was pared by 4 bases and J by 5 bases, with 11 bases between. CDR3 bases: TGTGCCAGCAGTTCTATGTACACGACTGAAGCTTTCTTT. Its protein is CASSSMYTTEAFF.

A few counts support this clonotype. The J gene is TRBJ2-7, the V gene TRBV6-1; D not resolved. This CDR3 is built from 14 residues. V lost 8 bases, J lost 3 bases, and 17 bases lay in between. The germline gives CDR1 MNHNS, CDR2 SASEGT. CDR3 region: CASSRQTSLYEQYF. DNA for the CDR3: TGTGCCAGCTCCAGACAAACGTCCCTCTACGAGCAGTACTTC.

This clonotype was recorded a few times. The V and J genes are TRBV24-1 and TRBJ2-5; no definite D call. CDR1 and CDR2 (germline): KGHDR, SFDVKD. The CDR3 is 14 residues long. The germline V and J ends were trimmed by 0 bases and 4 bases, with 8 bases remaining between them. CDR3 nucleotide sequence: TGTGCCACCAGTGATTTGGGTACAGCAGAGACCCAGTACTTC. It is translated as CATSDLGTAETQYF.

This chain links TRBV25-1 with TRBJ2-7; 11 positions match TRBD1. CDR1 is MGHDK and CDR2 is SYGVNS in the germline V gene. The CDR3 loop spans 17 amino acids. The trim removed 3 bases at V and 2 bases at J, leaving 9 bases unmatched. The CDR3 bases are TGTGCCAGCAGTGAGGGAGCGGGGACAGGGGGAACCTACGAGCAGTACTTC. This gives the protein CASSEGAGTGGTYEQYF.

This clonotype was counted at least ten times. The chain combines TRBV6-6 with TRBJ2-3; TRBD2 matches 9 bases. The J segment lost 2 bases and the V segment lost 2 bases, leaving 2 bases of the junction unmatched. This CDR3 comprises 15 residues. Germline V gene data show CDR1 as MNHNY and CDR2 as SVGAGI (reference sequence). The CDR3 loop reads CASSYLAGYTDTQYF. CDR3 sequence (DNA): TGTGCCAGCAGTTACCTAGCGGGGTACACAGATACGCAGTATTTT.

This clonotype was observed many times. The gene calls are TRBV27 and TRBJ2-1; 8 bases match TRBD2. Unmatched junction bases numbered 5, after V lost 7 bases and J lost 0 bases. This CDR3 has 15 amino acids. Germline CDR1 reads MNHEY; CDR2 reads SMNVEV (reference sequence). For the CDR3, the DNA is TGTGCCAGCACCCCGAGCGGGGGCTCCTACAATGAGCAGTTCTTC. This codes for CASTPSGGSYNEQFF.

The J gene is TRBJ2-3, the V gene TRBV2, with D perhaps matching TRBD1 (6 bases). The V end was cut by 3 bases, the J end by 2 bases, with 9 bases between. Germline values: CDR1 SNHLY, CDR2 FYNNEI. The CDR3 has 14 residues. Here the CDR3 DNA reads TGTGCCAGCAGTGATGGACAGACCACAGATACGCAGTATTTT. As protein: CASSDGQTTDTQYF.

The CDR3 DNA reads as TGTGCCAGCAGCCCGGGACTACGACCCCGGGAGCAGTACTTC. Translated: CASSPGLRPREQYF. This chain uses TRBV27 with TRBJ2-7; 7 nucleotides match TRBD2. This CDR3 contains 14 residues. The germline V gene has CDR1 MNHEY and CDR2 SMNVEV (reference sequence). V gave up 6 bases and J gave up 7 bases; unmatched junction bases: 12.

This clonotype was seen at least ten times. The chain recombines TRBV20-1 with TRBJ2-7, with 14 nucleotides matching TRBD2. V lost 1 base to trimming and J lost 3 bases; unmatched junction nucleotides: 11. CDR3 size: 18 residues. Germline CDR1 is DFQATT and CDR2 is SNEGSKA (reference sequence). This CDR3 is CSARGGGPGTSGSYEQYF. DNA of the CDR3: TGCAGTGCTAGAGGAGGGGGTCCCGGGACTAGCGGGAGCTACGAGCAGTACTTC.

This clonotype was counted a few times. The CDR3 protein is CASSGDVGETQYF. In DNA form, the CDR3 reads TGCGCCAGCAGCGGGGATGTGGGGGAGACCCAGTACTTC. The gene calls are TRBV5-1 and TRBJ2-5; the D is unclear. Germline V gives CDR1 SGHRS, CDR2 YFSETQ. V lost 4 bases to trimming and J lost 5 bases, with 12 bases between them. CDR3 length: 13 amino acids.

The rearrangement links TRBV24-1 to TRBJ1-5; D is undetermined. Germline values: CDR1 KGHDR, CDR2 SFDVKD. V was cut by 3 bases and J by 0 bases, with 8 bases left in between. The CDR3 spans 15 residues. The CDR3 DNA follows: TGTGCCACCAGTGATGACGGGCATAGCAATCAGCCCCAGCATTTT. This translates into CATSDDGHSNQPQHF.